The next 26 T cell receptor beta chains were all read from a single sample in a study of CD8+ T cells in alopecia areata (dated by TCRdb to the late 2010s). The time point label, as the study defines it: about 4 weeks on oral tofacitinib. This specimen's treatment or condition label, interpreted: oral pan-JAK inhibitor, 5-10 mg twice daily. Library creation used the immunoSEQ multiplex PCR assay. RNA was extracted from all samples and reverse transcribed into cDNA, which served as template for TCR sequencing. Imported from immuneACCESS, the table was reduced by TCRdb to in-frame sequences with V and J called. These copies leave out some clones; in studies compared against another copy, an unresolved V gene accounts for under half, and the cause of the remainder is not known. The sample profile shows some 150,000 clones; 54% of them were found once. The ten largest make up about 16% of the sample.

The specimen comprised CD8+ T cells sorted from blood, sampled at week 4, from a patient treated with tofacitinib. These receptors were taken from a human donor with alopecia areata.

The chain couples TRBV6-5 to TRBJ2-3; TRBD1 might be the D (5 bases). Per the germline V gene, CDR1 is MNHEY and CDR2 is SVGAGI. The germline V and J ends were trimmed by 2 bases and 3 bases, with 15 bases remaining between them. The CDR3 contains 16 residues. CDR3 residues: CASSYPEQGKTDTQYF. Written as DNA, the CDR3 is TGTGCCAGCAGTTACCCCGAGCAGGGAAAAACAGATACGCAGTATTTT.

The rearrangement joins TRBV29-1 to TRBJ1-1, with 7 bases that match TRBD1. The CDR3 runs 14 residues. V shed 7 bases and J 0 bases; nucleotides not matched to a gene: 8. CDR1 SQVTM and CDR2 ANQGSEA come from the germline V gene. CDR3 sequence: CSATTGNMNTEAFF. CDR3 coding DNA: TGCAGCGCTACGACAGGGAACATGAACACTGAAGCTTTCTTT.

This clone was recorded only once. The V gene is TRBV6-5, the J gene TRBJ2-7; D call uncertain. The germline gives CDR1 MNHEY, CDR2 SVGAGI. The CDR3 runs 14 residues. Trimming took 2 bases from V and 4 from J, leaving 12 bases between them. This CDR3 is CASSYRIREYEQYF. In nucleotides, the CDR3 is TGTGCCAGCAGTTACCGCATTAGAGAGTACGAGCAGTACTTC.

This clone was counted only a few times. The V and J genes are TRBV7-9 and TRBJ2-2; no clear D gene. In germline, CDR1 is SEHNR, CDR2 FQNEAQ (reference sequence). V was clipped by 6 bases and J by 7 bases, with 15 bases between them. CDR3 length: 14 amino acids. CDR3 DNA: TGTGCCAGCAGGGCTCTTAAGGACCTCGGGGAGCTGTTTTTT. Its protein is CASRALKDLGELFF.

In the case of this clone: The identical CDR3 is also encoded by other nucleotide sequences in the sample. J is TRBJ2-7 and V is TRBV11-2, with D uncertain. The CDR3 spans 11 residues. In germline, CDR1 is SGHAT, CDR2 FQNNGV. V lost 5 bases and J lost 0, with 2 bases in between. The CDR3 sequence: CASSDSYEQYF. The CDR3 nucleotides are TGTGCCAGCAGCGACTCCTACGAGCAGTACTTC.

The chain links TRBV13 to TRBJ2-5, with D perhaps TRBD2 (6 bases). The V end lost 1 base, the J end lost 5 bases, and 11 bases lay between the germline ends. The CDR3 has 14 amino acids. Germline CDR1 reads PRHDT; CDR2 reads FYEKMQ (reference sequence). The CDR3 sequence: CASSLAGTLETQYF. The CDR3 nucleotides are TGTGCCAGCAGCTTAGCGGGGACTTTGGAGACCCAGTACTTC.

This clone was observed at least ten times. The CDR3 DNA follows: TGTGCCAGTGGGGTATTGGAGCAGTACTTC. Translation gives CASGVLEQYF. The chain combines TRBV25-1 with TRBJ2-7; D gene uncertain. CDR1 and CDR2 from the germline V gene are MGHDK and SYGVNS. V was shortened by 9 bases and J by 7 bases, with 10 bases between the two germline ends. The CDR3 totals 10 residues.

CDR3 DNA sequence: TGTGCCAGCAGCCGTACCAACAGGGGACAAAACATTCAGTACTTC. Amino acid sequence: CASSRTNRGQNIQYF. The chain uses TRBV7-8 and TRBJ2-4; 7 nucleotides line up with TRBD1. Germline assignment: CDR1 SGHVS and CDR2 FQNEAQ. V shed 5 bases and J 5 bases; nucleotides not matched to a gene: 9. The CDR3 loop spans 15 amino acids. The full variable domain, with the rest looked up from reference TRBV7-8 and TRBJ2-4, is GAGVSQSPRYKVAKRGQDVALRCDPISGHVSLFWYQQALGQGPEFLTYFQNEAQLDKSGLPSDRFFAERPEGSVSTLKIQRTQQEDSAVYLCASSRTNRGQNIQYFGAGTRLSVL.

The CDR3 nucleotides are TGTGCCATCAGTGAGTCCCCCGGTCAAGAGACCCAGTACTTC. It is translated as CAISESPGQETQYF. This chain links TRBV10-3 with TRBJ2-5; no firm D call. The V gene lost 0 bases and the J gene lost 2 bases, with 7 bases spanning the gap. Germline assignment: CDR1 ENHRY and CDR2 SYGVKD. This CDR3 contains 14 residues.

This clone came up many times. This chain uses TRBV7-9 with TRBJ1-1; the D gene is possibly TRBD1 (5 bases). Trimming cost V 6 bases and J 1 base, with 15 bases left between them. The CDR3 runs to 15 residues. Per the germline V gene, CDR1 is SEHNR and CDR2 is FQNEAQ (reference sequence). CDR3 in amino acids: CASSSDRDRNTEAFF. In DNA form, the CDR3 reads TGTGCCAGCAGTTCCGACCGCGACAGGAACACTGAAGCTTTCTTT. Full variable domain (rest looked up from reference TRBV7-9 and TRBJ1-1): DTGVSQNPRHKITKRGQNVTFRCDPISEHNRLYWYRQTLGQGPEFLTYFQNEAQLEKSRLLSDRFSAERPKGSFSTLEIQRTEQGDSAMYLCASSSDRDRNTEAFFGQGTRLTVV.

The chain recombines TRBV23-1 with TRBJ1-2; D not resolved. TRBV23-1 is placed among ORFs of uncertain function. The CDR3 loop spans 13 amino acids. The V end lost 5 bases, the J end lost 2 bases, and 9 bases lay between the germline ends. The CDR3 nucleotides are TGCGCCAGCAGTGACGAGGCGAACTATGGCTACACCTTC. Amino acid sequence: CASSDEANYGYTF.

The rearrangement links TRBV6-5 to TRBJ2-3; D not certain. The CDR3 sequence is 13 residues long. Germline V lookup: CDR1 MNHEY, CDR2 SVGAGI. V lost 0 bases to trimming and J lost 2 bases, with 3 bases between them. CDR3 coding DNA: TGTGCCAGCAGTTACTCATCCACAGATACGCAGTATTTT. Its translation: CASSYSSTDTQYF.

Only a few counts were recorded for this clone. This rearrangement joins TRBV4-3 to TRBJ1-2; the match to TRBD1 covers 9 bases. The ends lost 4 bases at V and 4 bases at J; junction bases unmatched: 7. Germline lookup yields CDR1 LGHNA and CDR2 YSLEER. The length of the CDR3 is 15 residues. CDR3 protein: CASSPSGQGFYGYTF. Written as DNA, the CDR3 is TGCGCCAGCAGCCCCTCGGGACAGGGTTTCTATGGCTACACCTTC.

The chain combines TRBV11-2 with TRBJ2-7; either TRBD1 or TRBD2 may fit D (6 bases each). CDR3 size: 14 residues. V lost 0 bases to trimming and J lost 5 bases, with 11 bases between them. CDR1 is SGHAT and CDR2 is FQNNGV in the germline V gene. CDR3 bases: TGTGCCAGCAGCTTAGATCCGGGGGCCCACGAGCAGTACTTC. Amino acid sequence: CASSLDPGAHEQYF.

A note on this clone: A read error may account for a junction end that differs from germline. V is TRBV13 and J is TRBJ2-7; D is ambiguous. This CDR3 comprises 13 residues. CDR1 and CDR2 (germline): PRHDT, FYEKMQ (reference sequence). In DNA, the CDR3 is TGTGCCAGCAGCATAGGCCGCTCCTACGAGCAGTACTTC. This translates into CASSIGRSYEQYF.

V usage is TRBV11-2 and J usage is TRBJ1-2; D is uncertain. The V and J ends lost 0 bases and 0 bases respectively, with 11 bases between them. Per the germline V gene, CDR1 is SGHAT and CDR2 is FQNNGV. The CDR3 consists of 16 residues. The CDR3 DNA follows: TGTGCCAGCAGCTTAGACAGTATCTCCCCTAACTATGGCTACACCTTC. Protein: CASSLDSISPNYGYTF.

The chain recombines TRBV30 with TRBJ2-1, with D maybe TRBD1 (6 bases). Germline V gene data show CDR1 as GTSNPN and CDR2 as SVGIG (reference sequence). The V gene lost 5 bases and the J gene lost 10 bases, with 15 bases spanning the gap. The CDR3 has 12 residues. The CDR3 DNA sequence: TGTGCCTGGGGTTTCGGAACAGGGGAGCAGTTCTTC. This codes for CAWGFGTGEQFF.

The V and J genes are TRBV9 and TRBJ2-2, with D possibly being TRBD1 (6 bases). This CDR3 is 17 amino acids long. Germline V gene data show CDR1 as SGDLS and CDR2 as YYNGEE. V was cut by 3 bases and J by 3 bases, with 18 bases left in between. DNA of the CDR3: TGTGCCAGCAGCGACCCGCTGATAGCAGGGGACACCGGGGAGCTGTTTTTT. Residues: CASSDPLIAGDTGELFF.

The chain joins TRBV19 to TRBJ1-1, with D uncertain. The CDR3 extends over 13 amino acids. Trimming left V 3 bases short and J 5 bases short, with 10 bases between. CDR1 and CDR2 from the germline V gene are LNHDA and SQIVND (reference sequence). The CDR3 loop reads CASSISGSTEAFF. The CDR3 DNA is TGTGCCAGTAGTATTAGTGGATCAACTGAAGCTTTCTTT.

The J gene is TRBJ1-1, the V gene TRBV30; TRBD1 matches at 7 bases. The CDR3 loop spans 15 amino acids. Germline V gives CDR1 GTSNPN, CDR2 SVGIG (reference sequence). V was pared by 4 bases and J by 3 bases, with 11 bases of the junction left unmatched. The CDR3: CAWIGADRADTEAFF. The CDR3 nucleotides are TGTGCCTGGATCGGGGCAGACAGGGCGGACACTGAAGCTTTCTTT.

This chain links TRBV6-5 with TRBJ2-2, with D possibly matching TRBD1 (7 bases). Germline assignment: CDR1 MNHEY and CDR2 SVGAGI. The CDR3 is 15 amino acids. With 6 bases removed from V and 5 bases from J, the gap between germline ends came to 16 bases. The CDR3 coding sequence is TGTGCCAGCAGCCTCGGAGGGGGCAGGACCGGGGAGCTGTTTTTT. The encoded protein is CASSLGGGRTGELFF.

V is TRBV13 and J is TRBJ2-5; 7 bases match TRBD1. CDR3 length: 16 amino acids. The germline CDR1 and CDR2 sequences are PRHDT and FYEKMQ (reference sequence). With V trimmed by 3 bases and J by 1 base, 8 bases remained unmatched. CDR3 amino acids: CASSLARQGPQETQYF. The CDR3 DNA reads as TGTGCCAGCAGCTTGGCCCGACAGGGCCCCCAAGAGACCCAGTACTTC.

J is TRBJ2-3 and V is TRBV30, with a tentative D call TRBD2 (5 bases). Trimming took 5 bases from V and 2 from J, leaving 14 bases between them. Germline loops: CDR1 GTSNPN, CDR2 SVGIG (reference sequence). This CDR3 contains 14 residues. In DNA, the CDR3 is TGTGCCTGGTCGGCTAGCCGTATCACAGATACGCAGTATTTT. Protein product: CAWSASRITDTQYF.

The CDR3 DNA reads TGCGCCAGCAGCCTCCTAGCGGGGGGGCCCCCGAACGAGCAGTACTTC. Protein sequence: CASSLLAGGPPNEQYF. The genes are TRBV4-1 and TRBJ2-7, with 12 bases aligning to TRBD2. The CDR3 runs 16 residues. V shed 4 bases and J 5 bases; nucleotides not matched to a gene: 9. CDR1 MGHRA and CDR2 YSYEKL come from the germline V gene.

The CDR3 nucleotides read TGTGCCAGCACCACCTCGGCAGGGGGCTCCTACGAGCAGTACTTC. This sequence encodes CASTTSAGGSYEQYF. V and J are TRBV11-2 and TRBJ2-7; 7 bases map to TRBD1. With V trimmed by 7 bases and J by 0 bases, 9 bases remained unmatched. The CDR3 loop spans 15 amino acids. Germline loops: CDR1 SGHAT, CDR2 FQNNGV.

This clone has a single count. CDR3 coding DNA: TGCAGCGTCGACAGCGCCACGAACACCGGGGAGCTGTTTTTT. Its protein product is CSVDSATNTGELFF. The genes are TRBV29-1 and TRBJ2-2, with TRBD1 as a possible D gene (5 bases). The CDR3 length is 14 residues. V shed 6 bases and J shed 0 bases, with 11 bases lying between them. In germline, CDR1 is SQVTM, CDR2 ANQGSEA.